This TCR beta chain was observed in a study of neurological immune-mediated disorders (dated by TCRdb to about 2019). Study-level background: Among the approximately 34 multiple sclerosis patients, some 31 had relapsing-remitting MS and 3 had secondary progressive MS. The cohort comprised about 71 subjects: some 15 HAM/TSP patients, some 34 multiple sclerosis patients and 20 or so healthy controls. The approximately 110 TCR-beta libraries included longitudinal samples, technical triplicates and paired sorted CD4+ and CD8+ T-cell subsets alongside PBMC samples. Using UMI-based sequencing, the study compared peripheral blood TCR-beta repertoires from patients with HTLV-I-associated myelopathy (HAM/TSP), patients with multiple sclerosis, and healthy controls.

Ten or more counts support this clonotype. Its antigen specificity is not known. No base quality information exists; no much larger clone differs at one position. The study at large found these results: In a phylogenetic analysis, the repertoires of 18 out of 34 MS patients fell into a single cluster of related CDR3 sequences, pointing to a possible signature at the repertoire level. No identical CDR3 amino acid sequences were found to be shared among expanded clones across subjects, suggesting that TCR-beta repertoires were private in all groups. No association of the MS cluster with clinical or MRI features was observed, and the need for larger cohorts was stated by the authors. TCR clonal expansion was highest in HAM/TSP patients and lowest in MS patients, with MS patients falling below even healthy controls.

cDNA synthesis used template-switch 5'RACE with a primer carrying a 10-nucleotide random unique molecular identifier tagging each TCR transcript. Every sequencing run covered 15-18 subjects and yielded more than 180 million TCR-beta sequences. Total RNA was extracted with the RNeasy kit. TCR-beta VDJ regions were amplified with primers for the TCR constant region and the 5'RACE anchor, using the KAPA Real-time Library Amplification kit. Sample indexes and Illumina adaptors were added in a first PCR, and a second PCR then increased library yield. The roughly 650 bp TCR product was size-selected on a 2% E-gel SizeSelection system after Ampure bead purification. Before pooling, library quality was assessed on a Bioanalyzer, concentration was determined with Qubit, and library quantification was performed with the Kapa Library Quantification kit. An Illumina HiSeq 2500 sequenced the libraries paired-end 2 x 150 bp. To increase sequence diversity, roughly 23-30% phiX was spiked into each library pool. The source study handled its data this way. Quality-filtered reads were processed with the UMI-based MiGEC pipeline, and over 75% of raw TCR sequences were removed by the MiGEC pipeline during error correction. VDJ genes were aligned to IMGT germline references, and clonotypes were defined by unique CDR3 amino acid sequence plus V-J genes. VDJtools evaluated clonal expansion, Shannon diversity and CDR3 relatedness (CalcPairwiseDistances, ClusterSamples); CLCbio workbench built phylogenetic trees. Using coefficient-of-variation modelling across technical triplicates, the study counted a clone as expanded if it had at least 8 unique UMIs. Starting from the raw public reads, TCRdb applied fastp trimming at Q25, assembled clones with MiXCR and retained in-frame beta chains. Identical CDR3 protein sequences are pooled into one entry, listed with their most common genes and DNA. TCRdb's processing, not the study's, gives the V and J calls here. Here the sample has 25,000 to 35,000 distinct CDR3 sequences; roughly 1.6% occur a single time. About 9% of the sample is taken by the ten largest.

For the unsorted PBMC libraries, 2 million PBMCs were stored in RNAlater at -80 degrees C until RNA extraction and were used to generate the libraries. The multiple sclerosis patients were enrolled in a US clinical protocol that evaluated disease progression with magnetic resonance imaging. Peripheral blood was subjected to Ficoll-Hypaque density gradient centrifugation to isolate PBMCs, which were then cryopreserved in liquid nitrogen. The specimen sequenced was PBMCs. This clonotype originated in a woman in her 30s with multiple sclerosis.

At the DNA level, the sequence is TGTGCCAGCAGCTCCATACTGTGGGGTAGGACTGAAGCTTTCTTT. This codes for CASSSILWGRTEAFF. Recombination connected TRBV7-8 to TRBJ1-1; the D segment cannot be called with confidence. The CDR3, from cysteine to phenylalanine, totals 15 residues. The entry retains the CDR3 DNA only, 45 bases that are in frame from base 1. From a lookup of the germline V gene, CDR1 and CDR2 are SGHVS and FQNEAQ. V and J are truncated by 4 bases and 5 bases respectively, leaving an intervening sequence of 17 bases.